This T cell receptor (beta chain) was sequenced for a study of vaccination and CD4 T cells after COVID-19. Treatment indicated: approximately nine-day PBMC culture with coronavirus spike peptide pools or control peptides (ViraFEST assay). Cell culture was performed with roughly 1.8 million PBMCs per well in the presence of 8.5 to 10 IU/ml IL-2 and 10 ug/ml peptide pools. The V end was cut by 6 bases, the J end by 1 base, with 12 bases between. This CDR3 contains 14 residues. The Oncomine TCR Beta short-read assay generated sequence data from the DNA of cultured CD4+ T cells. TCRdb fed the PCR reads into MiXCR, producing one record per CDR3 protein. The sample has roughly 14,000 distinct CDR3 sequences; about half are singletons. This clonotype was observed a few times. Its antigen is undetermined.

The material was CD4+ T cells from blood, cultured in vitro, obtained before SARS-CoV-2 vaccination. This clonotype was sampled from a human donor who had recovered from COVID-19. J is TRBJ1-1 and V is TRBV12-3 or TRBV12-4; D is uncertain. Written as DNA, the CDR3 is TGTGCCAGCAGCTTGGCGGTAGGGAACACTGAAGCTTTCTTT. It yields the protein CASSLAVGNTEAFF.